This TCR beta chain was identified in a study of blood T cell repertoires in COVID-19. As for the study in general: Material from acute and convalescent COVID-19 was sourced from the United States, Italy and Spain. Sources were T cells, B-cell-depleted T cells, or PBMCs; the material itself was cDNA or gDNA.

Per the original data handling: Amplification from reference gene primers served as the basis for estimated nucleated cell counts. Sequenced by immunoSEQ multiplex PCR; TCRdb stores in-frame clones only, minus some. The D gene and trimming were derived from the DNA, and the V and J assignments and clone size from that table. There are about 270,000 clones in the sample; roughly 80% occur only once, and roughly 9.4% lies in the top ten. The germline gives CDR1 MNHEY, CDR2 SMNVEV (reference sequence). Between the trimmed V and J ends, which lost 0 bases and 3 bases, there was a span of 6 bases. The CDR3 has 14 amino acids. In its sample, this clone was seen many times.

The receptor was derived from a woman in her 50s who had recovered from COVID-19. The sample comprised peripheral blood. V and J are TRBV27 and TRBJ2-1; D gene uncertain. CDR3 DNA sequence: TGTGCCAGCAGTTTATCGGCAGACTACAATGAGCAGTTCTTC. Its protein product is CASSLSADYNEQFF.